This T cell receptor beta chain was profiled in a study of blood T cell repertoires in COVID-19. The wider study: Samples taken during acute and convalescent COVID-19 were collected in the United States, Italy and Spain.

This clone was counted once. Repertoires were generated with immunoSEQ multiplex PCR, while TCRdb's copy carries only in-frame clones and drops some. Counted here are 250,000 to 350,000 clones, approximately 85% occurring once; the ten biggest clones make up 3.5% to 5.5%. Germline V gene sequence: CDR1 MNHNS, CDR2 SASEGT. Trimming pared 6 bases from V and 2 bases from J, leaving 11 bases between. The CDR3 is 14 amino acids. Individuals drawn from under 30 US areas were about 18 to 95 years old. Categorization into cohorts depended on clinical history that participants reported. Recovered Cohort 3 donors showed two negative PCRs, clearance, or symptom resolution.

V gene TRBV6-1 combines with J gene TRBJ1-5; tentatively, D is TRBD1 (5 bases). Sequencing was carried out using PBMCs or T cells enriched from blood (not recorded which). This TCR was sampled from a woman in her 30s who had recovered from COVID-19. The CDR3 coding sequence is TGTGCCAGCAGCACCGACAGACGCAATCAGCCCCAGCATTTT. Amino acid sequence: CASSTDRRNQPQHF.